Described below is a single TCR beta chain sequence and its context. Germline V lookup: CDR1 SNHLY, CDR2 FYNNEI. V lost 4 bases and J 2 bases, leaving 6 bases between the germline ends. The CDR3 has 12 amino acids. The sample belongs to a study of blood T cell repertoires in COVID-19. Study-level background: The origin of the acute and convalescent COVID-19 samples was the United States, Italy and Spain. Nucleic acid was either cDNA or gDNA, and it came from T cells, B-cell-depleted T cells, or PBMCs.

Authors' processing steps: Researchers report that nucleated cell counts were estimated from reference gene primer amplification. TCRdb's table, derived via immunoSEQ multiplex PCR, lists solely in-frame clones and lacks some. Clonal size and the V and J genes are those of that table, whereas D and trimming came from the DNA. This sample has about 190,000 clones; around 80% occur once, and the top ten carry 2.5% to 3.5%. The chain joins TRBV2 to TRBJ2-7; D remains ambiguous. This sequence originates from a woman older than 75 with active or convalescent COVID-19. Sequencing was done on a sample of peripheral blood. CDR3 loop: CASSAGPYEQYF. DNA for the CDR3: TGTGCCAGCAGTGCGGGTCCCTACGAGCAGTACTTC.